This T cell receptor (beta chain) was retrieved from a study of CD4+ T cells in melanoma (dated 2022 in TCRdb). For context, the study as a whole: The study examined neoantigen-specific CD4+ T cells in human melanoma.

In regard to this clone: Its antigen specificity is not known. Per-base quality was not reported, and no clone a single base away is much larger than it.

CDR1 and CDR2 are drawn from the germline V gene: SGDLS, YYNGEE. The CDR3 measures 14 amino acids from cysteine to phenylalanine. Of all the DNA, just the CDR3 is kept, 42 bases in frame from base 1. The V and J ends are trimmed by 0 bases and 5 bases, leaving 11 bases between them. Library generation was performed with the immunoSEQ multiplex PCR assay. The clones in this table, taken by TCRdb from immuneACCESS, are in-frame only. Not every clone is retained; where verified, under half of the shortfall comes from an unresolved V gene, and the cause of the rest is unknown. The sample has fewer than 20,000 clones on record, approximately 79% of them singletons. Of the sample, about 12% is held by the ten largest clones. Donors were patients with melanoma. On the study overall, not on this receptor specifically: Neoantigen-specific CD4+ T cells were reported to be correlated with the function of CD8+ T cells, macrophages and B cells. Neoantigen-specific CD4+ T cells in melanoma were reported to show diverse differentiation states.

The source material was cells from a culture (not recorded whether cultured in vitro). This receptor was taken from a human donor with melanoma. The chain links TRBV9 with TRBJ1-1; no D gene can be assigned with confidence. The CDR3 reads CASSVELRGTEAFF. The sequence in DNA is TGTGCCAGCAGCGTAGAGTTGCGGGGAACTGAAGCTTTCTTT.